The next 11 T cell receptor beta chains were all read from a single sample in a study of blood T cell repertoires in COVID-19. Using immunoSEQ multiplex PCR, the repertoire was profiled, and TCRdb retains in-frame clones only, with some absent. The table includes 250,000 to 300,000 clones, 88% detected once. The sequencing sample was made of peripheral blood. The receptors derive from a woman aged 70 to 79 with COVID-19, enrolled during active disease.

The chain uses TRBV29-1 and TRBJ2-3; 8 bases align to TRBD2. The CDR3 covers 13 residues. The junction had 9 bases not matched to a gene; V was cut back by 7 bases and J by 6 bases. CDR1 and CDR2 from the germline V gene are SQVTM and ANQGSEA. CDR3 DNA sequence: TGCAGCGAGGCGGGAGGTGCGAGGGATACGCAGTATTTT. This sequence encodes CSEAGGARDTQYF.

The CDR3 sequence is CASSLVQGWAEAFF. In DNA, the CDR3 is TGTGCCAGCAGTTTAGTACAGGGCTGGGCTGAAGCTTTCTTT. This sequence joins TRBV28 and TRBJ1-1; the D gene is possibly TRBD1 (6 bases). Germline values: CDR1 MDHEN, CDR2 SYDVKM. This CDR3 is built from 14 residues. Trimming removed 2 bases from V and 6 bases from J, with 13 bases in between.

CDR3 residues: CASRPGLAVRQETQYF. The CDR3 region has the DNA TGTGCCAGTAGACCTGGACTAGCTGTCCGCCAAGAGACCCAGTACTTC. The chain carries TRBV2 and TRBJ2-5; 8 bases align to TRBD2. Germline V lookup: CDR1 SNHLY, CDR2 FYNNEI. This CDR3 contains 16 residues. J was trimmed by 1 base and V by 9 bases; bases with no gene match: 13.

V and J are TRBV6-5 and TRBJ1-2; no firm D call. CDR1 and CDR2 (germline): MNHEY, SVGAGI. The CDR3 is made up of 15 amino acids. V was cut by 5 bases and J by 0 bases, with 13 bases left in between. CDR3 DNA sequence: TGTGCCAGCAGTCCACGAACCGAGGCTAACTATGGCTACACCTTC. Protein: CASSPRTEANYGYTF.

The rearrangement links TRBV2 to TRBJ1-5, with TRBD1 identical over 8 bases. CDR3 length: 17 amino acids. Germline CDR1 and CDR2: SNHLY and FYNNEI. V was clipped by 3 bases and J by 2 bases; unmatched bases: 9. The CDR3 coding sequence is TGTGCCAGCAGTGATCGGGACAGGTGGGCGGGCAATCAGCCCCAGCATTTT. This sequence encodes CASSDRDRWAGNQPQHF.

The rearrangement links TRBV6-2 or TRBV6-3 to TRBJ2-2; no reliable D call. The length of the CDR3 is 16 residues. Trimming shortened V by 6 bases and J by 4 bases, and 18 bases separated the two germline ends. CDR1 is MNHEY and CDR2 is SVGEGT in the germline V gene. This CDR3 reads CASSLTDWLATGELFF. The DNA for the CDR3 is TGTGCCAGCAGCCTCACCGACTGGTTGGCCACCGGGGAGCTGTTTTTT.

The chain is built from TRBV5-6 and TRBJ2-2, with TRBD1 as a possible D gene (5 bases). Germline assignment: CDR1 SGHDT and CDR2 YYEEEE. V lost 4 bases and J lost 0, with 10 bases in between. The CDR3 sequence is 15 residues long. The CDR3 DNA reads TGTGCCAGCAGCCGATGGACAACGAACACCGGGGAGCTGTTTTTT. Amino acid sequence: CASSRWTTNTGELFF.

The chain carries TRBV28 and TRBJ2-7; 8 bases map to TRBD1. The CDR3 is made up of 14 amino acids. V dropped 7 bases and J dropped 5; count of bases not matched to a gene: 10. Germline loops: CDR1 MDHEN, CDR2 SYDVKM. The CDR3 sequence is CASTGQGLVDEQYF. CDR3 sequence (DNA): TGTGCCAGCACCGGACAGGGCCTTGTGGACGAGCAGTACTTC.

The chain couples TRBV24-1 to TRBJ1-1; TRBD1 is a possible D gene (5 bases). The CDR3 consists of 13 residues. Per germline, CDR1 KGHDR and CDR2 SFDVKD. Trimming cost V 1 base and J 6 bases, with 8 bases left between them. As DNA, the CDR3 is TGTGCCACCAGTGATTTCCGGGGGGCTGAAGCTTTCTTT. Amino acid sequence: CATSDFRGAEAFF.

This chain connects TRBV25-1 to TRBJ1-5; 11 bases align to TRBD1. The CDR3 is 15 residues long. Germline loops: CDR1 MGHDK, CDR2 SYGVNS. The V segment lost 4 bases and the J segment 4 bases; nucleotides outside the gene matches: 3. The CDR3 nucleotides read TGTGCCAGCAGTGGGGACAGGGGGGGAAATCAGCCCCAGCATTTT. It encodes CASSGDRGGNQPQHF.

V usage is TRBV7-3 and J usage is TRBJ2-2, with a weak D call TRBD2 (5 bases). This CDR3 has 14 residues. Germline V gene data show CDR1 as SGHTA and CDR2 as FQGTGA. Trimming removed 0 bases from V and 7 bases from J, with 9 bases in between. The CDR3 reads CASSLTLGVGELFF. CDR3 DNA sequence: TGTGCCAGCAGCTTAACGTTGGGAGTCGGGGAGCTGTTTTTT.